This T cell receptor beta chain was retrieved from a study of T cells in Graves' hyperthyroidism and ophthalmopathy. There are many counts of this clonotype. Germline CDR1 and CDR2: LGHDT and YNNKEL (reference sequence). The germline V and J ends were trimmed by 4 bases and 0 bases, with 12 bases remaining between them. The CDR3 runs 16 residues. RNA transcripts served as the template for amplifying TCR beta CDR3 regions. HTBI primers drove first-round RT-PCR of the TCR CDR3. TCRdb processed the multiplex PCR reads anew with MiXCR; each CDR3 protein has one entry. The profile shows under 350,000 distinct CDR3 sequences, roughly 20% of them singletons.

Sequences were obtained from blood. This clonotype was obtained from a woman aged 50 to 60 with Graves' hyperthyroidism. J is TRBJ2-2 and V is TRBV3-1; no firm D call. The DNA of the CDR3 is TGTGCCAGCAGCCTAAATCCCCCGCCGAACACCGGGGAGCTGTTTTTT. This sequence encodes CASSLNPPPNTGELFF. Full variable domain (rest looked up from reference TRBV3-1 and TRBJ2-2): DTAVSQTPKYLVTQMGNDKSIKCEQNLGHDTMYWYKQDSKKFLKIMFSYNNKELIINETVPNRFSPKSPDKAHLNLHINSLELGDSAVYFCASSLNPPPNTGELFFGEGSRLTVL.